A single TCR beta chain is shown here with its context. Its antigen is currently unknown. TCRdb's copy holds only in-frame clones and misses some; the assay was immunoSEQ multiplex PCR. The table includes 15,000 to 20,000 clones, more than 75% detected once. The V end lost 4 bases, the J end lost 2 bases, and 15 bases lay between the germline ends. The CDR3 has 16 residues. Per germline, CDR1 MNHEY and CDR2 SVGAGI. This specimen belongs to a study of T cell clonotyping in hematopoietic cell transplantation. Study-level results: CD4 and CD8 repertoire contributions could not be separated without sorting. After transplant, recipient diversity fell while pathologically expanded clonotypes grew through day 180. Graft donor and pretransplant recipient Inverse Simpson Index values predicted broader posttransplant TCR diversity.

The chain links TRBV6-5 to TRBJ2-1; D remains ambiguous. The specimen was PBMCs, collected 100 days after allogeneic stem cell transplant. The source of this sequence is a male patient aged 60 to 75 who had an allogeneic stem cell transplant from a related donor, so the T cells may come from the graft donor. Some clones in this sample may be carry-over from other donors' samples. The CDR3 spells CASSSTDRGPYNEQFF. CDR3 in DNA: TGTGCCAGCAGTTCGACGGACCGCGGCCCCTACAATGAGCAGTTCTTC.